The source of this TCR beta chain is a study of sequential checkpoint blockade in melanoma. The overall study: Patients were randomized 1:1 to nivolumab-then-ipilimumab or ipilimumab-then-nivolumab first-line. Both treatment sequences were followed by maintenance nivolumab.

The CDR3 loop spans 14 amino acids. The J segment lost 4 bases and the V segment lost 7 bases, leaving 7 bases of the junction unmatched. The V gene's germline CDR1 is SQVTM and CDR2 ANQGSEA. TCRdb's table, derived via immunoSEQ multiplex PCR, lists solely in-frame clones and lacks some. The table records 7,000 or so clones, 70% to 80% of them present only once. The treatment here: randomized to nivolumab then ipilimumab (arm A) or the reverse (arm B). Sorted cells were live CD3+CD8+, lacking CD19 and CD56, from PBMCs. This specimen was CD8+ T cells sorted from blood (inferred from file names), taken from a patient given nivolumab and ipilimumab in sequence. The chain combines TRBV29-1 with TRBJ2-2; 9 bases agree with TRBD1. This TCR derives from a human donor with melanoma. CDR3 protein: CSGRGQGLTGELFF. In DNA, the CDR3 is TGCAGCGGAAGGGGACAGGGACTCACCGGGGAGCTGTTTTTT.